The present TCR beta chain was sequenced within a study of blood T cell repertoires in COVID-19. Study at large: Collection of acute and convalescent COVID-19 samples took place in the United States, Italy and Spain. T cells, B-cell-depleted T cells, or PBMCs provided the cDNA or gDNA that served as material.

In the original workflow: Amplified reference gene primers provided the basis for estimating nucleated cell counts. Sequenced by immunoSEQ multiplex PCR; TCRdb stores in-frame clones only, minus some. That table furnishes V, J and clone size, whereas the DNA furnished D and trimming. The repertoire holds 210,000 or so clones, with 80% to 90% as singletons. The CDR3 runs 13 residues. The ends were cut back, 2 bases at V and 0 bases at J, with 3 bases in the middle. Germline CDR1 reads MRHNA; CDR2 reads SNTAGT. This TCR was recovered from a man aged 45 to 65 with acute or convalescent COVID-19. The sequencing input was peripheral blood. The chain is built from TRBV6-4 and TRBJ2-3; D is unresolved. The CDR3 sequence is CASSDQSTDTQYF. The CDR3 nucleotides read TGTGCCAGCAGTGACCAAAGCACAGATACGCAGTATTTT.